A selection of T cell receptor beta chains follows, all from one sample in a study of blood T cell repertoires in COVID-19. Here immunoSEQ multiplex PCR was the method, and the copy in TCRdb shows in-frame clones only, minus some. In the table there are hundreds of thousands of clones, approximately 80% of which are singletons. The sample comprised peripheral blood. The origin of the receptors is a woman of 80 years or more with acute or convalescent COVID-19. CDR3s include the opening cysteine and the closing phenylalanine or tryptophan. A D gene is named only where the DNA matches it firmly. Size is omitted from some rows. Given values are once, few, many or a class for expanded clones.

TRBJ1-2 | - | - | TRBV2 | 14 | TGTGCCAGCAGACTCTCCACAGCTAACTATGGCTACACCTTC | CASRLSTANYGYTF
TRBJ2-2 | - | - | TRBV10-3 | 12 | TGTGCCATCGCGGGAAACACCGGGGAGCTGTTTTTT | CAIAGNTGELFF
TRBJ2-2 | TRBD1 | - | TRBV6-5 | 16 | TGTGCCAGCAGTTCCCGTCAGACAGGGCGGACCGGGGAGCTGTTTTTT | CASSSRQTGRTGELFF
TRBJ2-7 | - | - | TRBV5-6 | 12 | TGTGCCAGCAGCTTGAGCAGGTACGAGCAGTACTTC | CASSLSRYEQYF
TRBJ2-1 | - | - | TRBV6-5 | 15 | TGTGCCAGCAGGTTATCGGGAGAACCCCACAATGAGCAGTTCTTC | CASRLSGEPHNEQFF
TRBJ2-7 | TRBD1 | - | TRBV9 | 14 | TGTGCCAGCAGCGTTGGTGGACAGGGCTCCGAGCAGTACTTC | CASSVGGQGSEQYF
TRBJ1-1 | - | - | TRBV2 | 14 | TGTGCCAGCAGTGGGACGGGGAGAGGGACTGAAGCTTTCTTT | CASSGTGRGTEAFF
TRBJ1-1 | TRBD1 | few | TRBV9 | 15 | TGTGCCAGCAGCGCCCGACAGGGGGCGGACACTGAAGCTTTCTTT | CASSARQGADTEAFF
TRBJ2-7 | TRBD1 | - | TRBV7-6 | 16 | TGTGCCAGCAGCTCGCAACAGGGGGCATGGATCTACGAGCAGTACTTC | CASSSQQGAWIYEQYF
TRBJ2-7 | TRBD2 | - | TRBV5-1 | 15 | TGCGCCAGCAGCACGGCTAGCGGGAGTGGGTACGAGCAGTACTTC | CASSTASGSGYEQYF
TRBJ2-7 | TRBD1 | - | TRBV19 | 14 | TGTGCCAGTAGTATAGATCGGGCAGGGGGCGAGCAGTACTTC | CASSIDRAGGEQYF
TRBJ2-1 | TRBD2 | - | TRBV27 | 15 | TGTGCCAGCAGAGGGAGCGGGGGGGTCTACAATGAGCAGTTCTTC | CASRGSGGVYNEQFF
TRBJ2-7 | TRBD2 | - | TRBV6-5 | 16 | TGTGCCAGCAGTTTCACAGGGACTAGCGGTGCCTACGAGCAGTACTTC | CASSFTGTSGAYEQYF
TRBJ2-7 | TRBD1 | - | TRBV4-1 | 14 | TGCGCCAGCAGCCAAGTCCCAGGGGGCGGGGAGCAGTACTTC | CASSQVPGGGEQYF
TRBJ2-3 | TRBD2 | few | TRBV29-1 | 12 | TGCAGCGCCACTAGCGTTACAGATACGCAGTATTTT | CSATSVTDTQYF
TRBJ1-3 | TRBD1 | - | TRBV7-2 | 15 | TGTGCCAGCAGTCCCGGACCGGACAGGGGTCGGACCATATATTTT | CASSPGPDRGRTIYF
TRBJ2-2 | TRBD2 | - | TRBV5-4 | 16 | TGTGCCAGCAGCTCCTGGACTAGCGGGGTTACCGGGGAGCTGTTTTTT | CASSSWTSGVTGELFF
TRBJ2-3 | TRBD2 | - | TRBV5-1 | 16 | TGCGCCAGCAGCTTGGCTAGCGGGGGGAGCACAGATACGCAGTATTTT | CASSLASGGSTDTQYF
TRBJ2-3 | TRBD2 | - | TRBV5-1 | 15 | TGCGCCAGCAGCTTGAGGACTAGCGGGAGGGATACGCAGTATTTT | CASSLRTSGRDTQYF
TRBJ1-1 | - | - | TRBV19 | 12 | TGTGCCAGTAGTATGGGGGCTAGTGAAGCTTTCTTT | CASSMGASEAFF
TRBJ2-5 | TRBD2 | few | TRBV5-4 | 15 | TGTGCCAGCAGCCCGCGGGGGGAAGGGGGAGAGACCCAGTACTTC | CASSPRGEGGETQYF
TRBJ2-1 | - | - | TRBV19 | 16 | TGTGCCAGTAGCAGTGACTACTCGTCAAACTACAATGAGCAGTTCTTC | CASSSDYSSNYNEQFF
TRBJ2-1 | TRBD2 | once | TRBV5-4 | 12 | TGTGCCATCGGGCGGGAGGGGAATGAGCAGTTCTTC | CAIGREGNEQFF
TRBJ1-1 | - | - | TRBV12-3/TRBV12-4 | 13 | TGTGCCAGCAGTCGGATCTCCGGGACAGAAGCTTTCTTT | CASSRISGTEAFF
TRBJ2-5 | - | few | TRBV5-4 | 12 | TGTGCCAGCAGCTTGGGACAGTTGACCCAGTACTTC | CASSLGQLTQYF
TRBJ1-3 | - | few | TRBV6-5 | 14 | TGTGCCAGCCGTCTGGGCCCCTCTGGAAACACCATATATTTT | CASRLGPSGNTIYF
TRBJ2-6 | - | - | TRBV7-2 | 15 | TGTGCCAGCAGCTTATCACGGTCGGGGGCCAACGTCCTGACTTTC | CASSLSRSGANVLTF
TRBJ1-1 | - | - | TRBV24-1 | 12 | TGTGCCACCGGGGAGGGGTCGGGCGAAGCTTTCTTT | CATGEGSGEAFF
TRBJ2-1 | - | - | TRBV5-1 | 17 | TGCGCCAGCAGCTTTGGGCTAGCCAGGAGCTCCTACAATGAGCAGTTCTTC | CASSFGLARSSYNEQFF
TRBJ1-2 | TRBD1 | - | TRBV3-1/TRBV3-2 | 14 | TGTGCCAGCAGCCTACAGGGGAGTGACTATGGCTACACCTTC | CASSLQGSDYGYTF
TRBJ2-1 | - | - | TRBV15 | 17 | TGTGCCACCAGCAGAGATCTCGGAACGGGCGGGTACAATGAGCAGTTCTTC | CATSRDLGTGGYNEQFF
TRBJ2-7 | TRBD2 | - | TRBV4-1 | 17 | TGCGCCAGCAGCCAGAGACTAGCGGGAGGAAACCCCTACGAGCAGTACTTC | CASSQRLAGGNPYEQYF
TRBJ2-5 | - | - | TRBV5-1 | 15 | TGCGCCAGCAGCTTAGGAAAGGGGCTACAAGAGACCCAGTACTTC | CASSLGKGLQETQYF
TRBJ1-1 | - | - | TRBV20-1 | 11 | TGCAGTGCTAGAGATAACAGCGGGGCTTTCTTT | CSARDNSGAFF
TRBJ1-3 | - | - | TRBV18 | 15 | TGTGCCAGCTCACCTGGACTGAGCTCTGGAAACACCATATATTTT | CASSPGLSSGNTIYF
TRBJ2-7 | TRBD2 | - | TRBV19 | 14 | TGTGCCAGTAGTAGTCTAGCGGGACCCCAGGAGCAGTACTTC | CASSSLAGPQEQYF
TRBJ1-6 | - | few | TRBV3-1/TRBV3-2 | 12 | TGTGCCAGCAGCCAAACAGTAGATCACCTCCACTTT | CASSQTVDHLHF
TRBJ2-1 | - | many | TRBV6-5 | 13 | TGTGCCAGCAGTTACTCGGCCCGGGATGAGCAGTTCTTC | CASSYSARDEQFF
TRBJ1-4 | TRBD1 | - | TRBV5-4 | 18 | TGTGCCAGCAGCTTGGCCGGACAGGGGAACCCTTACAATGAAAAACTGTTTTTT | CASSLAGQGNPYNEKLFF
TRBJ1-4 | TRBD1 | - | TRBV7-9 | 14 | TGTGCCAGCAGTTCCGGGACAGGGGTTGAAAAACTGTTTTTT | CASSSGTGVEKLFF
TRBJ1-1 | TRBD1 | - | TRBV4-3 | 18 | TGCGCCAGCAGCCAAGATCTCACCGCCGGGACAGGGAACACTGAAGCTTTCTTT | CASSQDLTAGTGNTEAFF
TRBJ1-3 | TRBD1 | few | TRBV2 | 15 | TGTGCCAGCAGTGTCCTACAGGGGACCGGAAACACCATATATTTT | CASSVLQGTGNTIYF
TRBJ2-7 | - | - | TRBV4-3 | 14 | TGCGCCAGCAGCCAAGAACGTGGCGGTGGGGAGCAGTACTTC | CASSQERGGGEQYF
TRBJ1-6 | TRBD1 | - | TRBV27 | 14 | TGTGCCAGCAGGTCTAGGGACAGGGGTCCACCCCTCCACTTT | CASRSRDRGPPLHF
TRBJ2-3 | TRBD1 | - | TRBV5-6 | 14 | TGTGCCAGCAGCTTGGGACAGGGAGAAGATACGCAGTATTTT | CASSLGQGEDTQYF